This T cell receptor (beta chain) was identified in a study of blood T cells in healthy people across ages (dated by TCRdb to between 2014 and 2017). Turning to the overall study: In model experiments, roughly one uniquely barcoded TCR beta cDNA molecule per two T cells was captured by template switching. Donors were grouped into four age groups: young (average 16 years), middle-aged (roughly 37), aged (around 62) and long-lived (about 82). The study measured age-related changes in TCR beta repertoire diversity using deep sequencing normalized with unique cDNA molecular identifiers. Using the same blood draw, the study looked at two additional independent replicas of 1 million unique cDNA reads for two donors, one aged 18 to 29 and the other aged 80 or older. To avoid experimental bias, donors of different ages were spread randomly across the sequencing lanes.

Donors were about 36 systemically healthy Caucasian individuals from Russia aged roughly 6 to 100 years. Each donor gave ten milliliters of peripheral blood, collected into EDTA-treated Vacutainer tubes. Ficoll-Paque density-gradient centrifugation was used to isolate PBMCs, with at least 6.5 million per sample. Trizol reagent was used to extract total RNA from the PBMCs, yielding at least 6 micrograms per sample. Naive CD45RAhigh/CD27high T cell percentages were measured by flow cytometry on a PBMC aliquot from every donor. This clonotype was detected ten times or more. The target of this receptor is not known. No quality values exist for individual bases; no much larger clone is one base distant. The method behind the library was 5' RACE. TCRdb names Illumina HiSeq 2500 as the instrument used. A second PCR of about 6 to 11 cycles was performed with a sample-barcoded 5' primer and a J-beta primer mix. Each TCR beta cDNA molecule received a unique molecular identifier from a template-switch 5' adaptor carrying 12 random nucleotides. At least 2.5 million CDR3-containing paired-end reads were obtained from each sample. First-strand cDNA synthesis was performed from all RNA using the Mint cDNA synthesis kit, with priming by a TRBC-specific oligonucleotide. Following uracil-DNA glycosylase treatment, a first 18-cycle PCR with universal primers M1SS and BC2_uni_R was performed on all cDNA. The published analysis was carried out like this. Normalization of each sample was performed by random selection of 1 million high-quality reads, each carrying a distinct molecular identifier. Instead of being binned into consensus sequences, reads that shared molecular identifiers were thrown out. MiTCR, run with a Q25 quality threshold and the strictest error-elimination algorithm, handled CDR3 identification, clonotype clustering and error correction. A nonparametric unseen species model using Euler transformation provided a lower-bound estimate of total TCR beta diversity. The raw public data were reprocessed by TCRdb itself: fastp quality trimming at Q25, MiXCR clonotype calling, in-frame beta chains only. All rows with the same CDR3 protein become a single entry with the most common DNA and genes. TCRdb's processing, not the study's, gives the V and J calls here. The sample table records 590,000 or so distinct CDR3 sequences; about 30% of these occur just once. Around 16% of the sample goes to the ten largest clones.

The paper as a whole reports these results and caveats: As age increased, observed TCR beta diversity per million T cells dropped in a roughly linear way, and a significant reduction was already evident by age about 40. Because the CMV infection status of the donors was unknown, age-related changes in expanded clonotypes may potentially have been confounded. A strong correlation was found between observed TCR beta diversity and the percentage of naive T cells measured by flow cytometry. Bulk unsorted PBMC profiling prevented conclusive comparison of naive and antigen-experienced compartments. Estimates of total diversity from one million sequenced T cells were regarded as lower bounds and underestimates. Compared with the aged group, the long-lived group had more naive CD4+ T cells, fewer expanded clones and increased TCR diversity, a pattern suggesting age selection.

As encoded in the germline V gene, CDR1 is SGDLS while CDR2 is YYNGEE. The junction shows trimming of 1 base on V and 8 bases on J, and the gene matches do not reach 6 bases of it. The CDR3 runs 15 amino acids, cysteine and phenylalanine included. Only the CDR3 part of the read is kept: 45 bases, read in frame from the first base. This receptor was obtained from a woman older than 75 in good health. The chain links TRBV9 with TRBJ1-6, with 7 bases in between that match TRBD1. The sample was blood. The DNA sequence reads TGTGCCAGCAGCGTACTGTCGCAGGGGGATTCACCCCTCCACTTT. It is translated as CASSVLSQGDSPLHF.